Given below is one TCR beta chain in context. Antigen unknown. The V gene end was trimmed by 4 bases and the J gene end by 3 bases; junction bases not matched to a gene: 0. The CDR3 runs to 13 residues. CDR1 and CDR2 from the germline V gene are MDHEN and SYDVKM. These data are taken from a study of T cell responses to AZD1222 COVID-19 vaccine. The repertoire was sequenced with immunoSEQ multiplex PCR; TCRdb's copy has only in-frame clones and lacks some. This table holds under 150,000 clones, more than 85% found once. Study-level points and caveats: Nearly half of spike-specific TCRs reportedly target unmutated variant regions. At baseline, just 5 or 6 AZD1222 recipients tested seropositive. Donors were chiefly white British, with a greater number of females, and clonal diversity was perhaps underestimated. With two AZD1222 doses given, Spike-specific TCR breadth and depth both rose.

The J gene is TRBJ2-5, the V gene TRBV28; 9 bases map to TRBD1. The sequence was collected from an adult who received the AZD1222 COVID-19 vaccine. The sequencing used peripheral blood, collected 28 days after the second AZD1222 dose. DNA of the CDR3: TGTGCCAGCAGTTGGGACAGGGAAGAGACCCAGTACTTC. Protein product: CASSWDREETQYF.